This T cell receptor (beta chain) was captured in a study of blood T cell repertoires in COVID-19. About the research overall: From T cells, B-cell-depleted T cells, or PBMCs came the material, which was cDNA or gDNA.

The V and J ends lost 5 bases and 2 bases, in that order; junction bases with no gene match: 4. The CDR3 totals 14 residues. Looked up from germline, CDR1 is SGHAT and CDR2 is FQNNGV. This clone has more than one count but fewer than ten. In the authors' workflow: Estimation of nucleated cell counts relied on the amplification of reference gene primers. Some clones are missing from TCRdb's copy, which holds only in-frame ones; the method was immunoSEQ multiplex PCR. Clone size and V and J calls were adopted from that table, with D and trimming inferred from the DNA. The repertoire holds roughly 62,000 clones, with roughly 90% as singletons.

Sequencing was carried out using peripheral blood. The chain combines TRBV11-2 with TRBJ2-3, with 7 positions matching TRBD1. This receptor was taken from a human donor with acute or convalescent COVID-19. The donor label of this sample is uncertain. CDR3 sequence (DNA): TGTGCCAGCAGCCGAGACAGGGCCACAGATACGCAGTATTTT. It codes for CASSRDRATDTQYF.